A selection of T cell receptor beta chains follows, all from one sample in a study of blood T cells in healthy people across ages. TCRdb re-analysed the 5' RACE reads in MiXCR, keeping a single row per CDR3 protein. This repertoire shows about 1,800,000 distinct CDR3 sequences, roughly 27% found once; its top ten account for 7.7%. The sequenced sample was blood. These receptor sequences come from a woman aged 25-40 years in good health. CDR3s include the opening cysteine and the closing phenylalanine or tryptophan.

j_gene: TRBJ2-2; v_gene: TRBV20-1; CDR3aa: CSARSPPDGELFF
j_gene: TRBJ2-1; v_gene: TRBV3-1; CDR3aa: CASSPQTSGRTNEQFF
j_gene: TRBJ2-3; v_gene: TRBV6-1; CDR3aa: CASSVRQGAPRPTDTQYF
j_gene: TRBJ2-7; v_gene: TRBV21-1; CDR3aa: CATDQTSGPVEQYF
j_gene: TRBJ1-2; v_gene: TRBV27; CDR3aa: CASLRWAGDQYGYTF
j_gene: TRBJ1-4; v_gene: TRBV27; CDR3aa: CATYTAQGAANEKLFF
j_gene: TRBJ2-5; v_gene: TRBV29-1; CDR3aa: CSVRTSGRAGETQYF
j_gene: TRBJ2-1; v_gene: TRBV12-3/TRBV12-4; CDR3aa: CASSTDGRDKQFF
j_gene: TRBJ2-1; v_gene: TRBV10-3; CDR3aa: CAISATSGRFYEQFF
j_gene: TRBJ1-2; v_gene: TRBV2; CDR3aa: CASRVTGVFGYTF
j_gene: TRBJ2-3; v_gene: TRBV5-1; CDR3aa: CASSWTRARTDTQYF
j_gene: TRBJ2-1; v_gene: TRBV4-3; CDR3aa: CASSQDGKRGYNEQFF
j_gene: TRBJ2-7; v_gene: TRBV29-1; CDR3aa: CSVHGTGMAYEQYF
j_gene: TRBJ2-3; v_gene: TRBV12-3/TRBV12-4; CDR3aa: CASSLSGSPDTEYF
j_gene: TRBJ2-1; v_gene: TRBV12-3/TRBV12-4; CDR3aa: CASRATGTSGNEQFF
j_gene: TRBJ1-2; v_gene: TRBV12-3/TRBV12-4; CDR3aa: CASSVRDSWGYTF
j_gene: TRBJ2-6; v_gene: TRBV19; CDR3aa: CASSIYSGANVLTF
j_gene: TRBJ2-7; v_gene: TRBV20-1; CDR3aa: CSAPPRGPSYEQYF
j_gene: TRBJ2-7; v_gene: TRBV7-4; CDR3aa: CASSLTQKTGGAGPNYEQYF
j_gene: TRBJ2-1; v_gene: TRBV7-9; CDR3aa: CASSRVLVQGTYNEQFF
j_gene: TRBJ2-7; v_gene: TRBV5-1; CDR3aa: CASSLAIGAYEQYF
j_gene: TRBJ1-4; v_gene: TRBV29-1; CDR3aa: CSVEASGEEKLFF
j_gene: TRBJ1-1; v_gene: TRBV12-3/TRBV12-4; CDR3aa: CASSFLAVNTEAFF
j_gene: TRBJ2-7; v_gene: TRBV7-2; CDR3aa: CASSLAKGSYEQYF
j_gene: TRBJ2-1; v_gene: TRBV29-1; CDR3aa: CSAEVVSYNEQFF
j_gene: TRBJ2-2; v_gene: TRBV5-4; CDR3aa: CASSYGSLAVNTGELFF
j_gene: TRBJ2-7; v_gene: TRBV30; CDR3aa: CAWNRGGVGYEQYF